This is a list of T cell receptor beta chains from one sample in a study of blood T cell repertoires in COVID-19. Repertoires were generated with immunoSEQ multiplex PCR, while TCRdb's copy carries only in-frame clones and drops some. The sample contains 250,000 or so clones, roughly 84% of which appear only once. Specimen: PBMCs or T cells enriched from blood (not recorded which). Receptor source: a woman in her forties or fifties who had been exposed to COVID-19. CDR3s include the opening cysteine and the closing phenylalanine or tryptophan. The D gene is left open where the match is weak. The size entry is marked missing in some rows and otherwise reads once, few, many or a size class.

-,TRBV5-1,-,TRBJ1-1,TGCGCCAGCAGCTTGGTGGCGGGATTCACTGAAGCTTTCTTT,CASSLVAGFTEAFF
TRBD2,TRBV20-1,-,TRBJ2-3,TGCAGTGCTAGTCTAGCGGGCCGGGCAGATACGCAGTATTTT,CSASLAGRADTQYF
TRBD1,TRBV6-5,few,TRBJ2-1,TGTGCCCACACATCGGACAGGGGGCTTGATGAGCAGTTCTTC,CAHTSDRGLDEQFF
-,TRBV5-1,-,TRBJ2-1,TGCGCCAGCAGCTTGGCCACAGATGAGCAGTTCTTC,CASSLATDEQFF
TRBD1,TRBV13,-,TRBJ2-4,TGTGCCAGCAGCCCCCCCCGCAGGGGGTCCAAAAACATTCAGTACTTC,CASSPPRRGSKNIQYF
TRBD1,TRBV29-1,-,TRBJ1-4,TGCAGCGTTGACCAGACAGGGCTCAATGAAAAACTGTTTTTT,CSVDQTGLNEKLFF
-,TRBV6-5,-,TRBJ1-1,TGTGCCAGCAGGGGAGTCACTGAAGCTTTCTTT,CASRGVTEAFF
-,TRBV9,once,TRBJ1-2,TGTGCCAGCAGCGTAGCGGGAGACCTTAACTATGGCTACACCTTC,CASSVAGDLNYGYTF
-,TRBV7-2,-,TRBJ2-6,TGTGCCAGCACCCGGACTTCCAGCTCTGGGGCCAACGTCCTGACTTTC,CASTRTSSSGANVLTF
TRBD2,TRBV28,few,TRBJ2-2,TGTGCCAGCAGTTTCAGCGGGGGCCCCTACACCGGGGAGCTGTTTTTT,CASSFSGGPYTGELFF
-,TRBV5-6,-,TRBJ1-2,TGTGCCAGCAGCCAAGTCACGGGGGGCTACACCTTC,CASSQVTGGYTF
TRBD2,TRBV5-4,-,TRBJ2-3,TGTGCCAGCAGCTTGGGACTAGCGGGGGGCAGCACAGATACGCAGTATTTT,CASSLGLAGGSTDTQYF
TRBD2,TRBV5-1,-,TRBJ2-1,TGCGCCAGCAGCTCACCGGGACTAGCGGGGAGCTCCTACAATGAGCAGTTCTTC,CASSSPGLAGSSYNEQFF
-,TRBV29-1,-,TRBJ1-5,TGCAGCGTCTCCCTACGTGGAGATAGCAATCAGCCCCAGCATTTT,CSVSLRGDSNQPQHF
TRBD1,TRBV6-1,-,TRBJ1-2,TGTGCCAGCAGTGCGATCGACAGGGGGCCCAACTATGGCTACACCTTC,CASSAIDRGPNYGYTF
-,TRBV6-5,few,TRBJ2-2,TGTGCCAGCAGTCCAGGGCCCAGGGAGCTGTTTTTT,CASSPGPRELFF
TRBD1,TRBV27,once,TRBJ2-7,TGTGCCAGCCGCTCACCTAAATGGGGGACAGGGGAGGACGAGCAGTACTTC,CASRSPKWGTGEDEQYF
TRBD1,TRBV4-1,-,TRBJ1-1,TGCGCCAGCAGCCAGAGGACAGGGGCGACGAACCTGAACACTGAAGCTTTCTTT,CASSQRTGATNLNTEAFF
-,TRBV5-4,-,TRBJ2-7,TGTGCCAGCAGCTTGGAGCCAGGCTGGCACGAGCAGTACTTC,CASSLEPGWHEQYF
TRBD2,TRBV10-2,once,TRBJ2-3,TGCGCCAGTCGACTAGCGGGGGGTAAGGATACGCAGTATTTT,CASRLAGGKDTQYF
-,TRBV5-1,-,TRBJ2-1,TGCGCCAGTTCGACTGGAAGCTCCTACAATGAGCAGTTCTTC,CASSTGSSYNEQFF
-,TRBV9,few,TRBJ1-2,TGTGCCAGCAGCGGTCCTATCTATGGCTACACCTTC,CASSGPIYGYTF
TRBD2,TRBV28,-,TRBJ2-5,TGTGCCAGCAACCCCGGGGGGAACCAAGAGACCCAGTACTTC,CASNPGGNQETQYF
TRBD1,TRBV19,-,TRBJ2-1,TGTGCCAGTAGTAAACCCTGGACAGGGGAGGGAAATGAGCAGTTCTTC,CASSKPWTGEGNEQFF
-,TRBV2,-,TRBJ2-3,TGTGCCAGCAGTGAAGCGCAGGAATTTCCTTTGACAGATACGCAGTATTTT,CASSEAQEFPLTDTQYF
TRBD1,TRBV7-2,once,TRBJ2-3,TGTGCCAGCAGCACGAGTCGGGGTCAGGGGGCAGATACGCAGTATTTT,CASSTSRGQGADTQYF
-,TRBV19,-,TRBJ1-2,TGTGCCAGTAGTGACAGTCGGTCAGGCTACACCTTC,CASSDSRSGYTF
TRBD1,TRBV5-6,-,TRBJ1-2,TGTGCCAGCAGGGACAGGGGAGCTAACTATGGCTACACCTTC,CASRDRGANYGYTF
-,TRBV9,-,TRBJ2-3,TGTGCCAGCGGCCGGGGCACAGATACGCAGTATTTT,CASGRGTDTQYF
-,TRBV4-2,-,TRBJ2-3,TGTGCCAGCAGCCAAGTGGGCCTTGGACAGGATACGCAGTATTTT,CASSQVGLGQDTQYF
-,TRBV19,-,TRBJ2-2,TGTGCCAGTACGATCAGGGGTTTTACCGGGGAGCTGTTTTTT,CASTIRGFTGELFF
-,TRBV12-5,-,TRBJ1-2,TGTGCTAGTGGTTTCCCGTCTCCGTCGAGCTATGGCTACACCTTC,CASGFPSPSSYGYTF
TRBD1,TRBV5-1,-,TRBJ1-3,TGCGCCAGCAGCTTGGGACAGGGTACTGGAAACACCATATATTTT,CASSLGQGTGNTIYF
TRBD1,TRBV6-5,once,TRBJ2-3,TGTGCCAGCGTTGGACAGGGGGATGTCGCAGATACGCAGTATTTT,CASVGQGDVADTQYF